This T cell receptor (beta chain) was retrieved from a study of beta chain features in type 1 diabetes. The study reverse transcribed the entire isolated RNA, so it sequenced expressed TCRB transcripts. For naive, central memory and regulatory T cell samples, reads averaged around 3.5 million. Assay: immunoSEQ multiplex PCR; the TCRdb copy retains only in-frame clones and omits some. The table shows about 270,000 clones, with 14% occurring only once. Remarks on this clone: Its antigen is not known.

Findings of the study overall: Reads derived from cDNA could over-represent cells showing high TCR expression. Possible PCR preference for shorter templates applied equally to patients and controls. Type 1 diabetes patients had TCRB CDR3s that were shorter (moderately but significantly so) in all four CD4+ subsets. Researchers could not determine here whether HLA type influences TCRB rearrangement.

Germline V gene sequence: CDR1 SQVTM, CDR2 ANQGSEA. The CDR3 is 12 residues long. V lost 4 bases to trimming and J lost 9 bases; unmatched junction nucleotides: 4. This clonotype was obtained from a man younger than 40 with type 1 diabetes. Sequenced input: naive CD4+ T cells from blood. This sequence joins TRBV29-1 and TRBJ2-1, with 9 bases aligning to TRBD2. Here the CDR3 reads CSVGTSAREQFF. The CDR3 nucleotides read TGCAGCGTTGGGACTAGCGCTCGTGAGCAGTTCTTC.